Below, one T cell receptor (beta chain) is given with its context. There are many counts of this clonotype. No antigen is known for it. Base qualities are missing; no much larger clone stands one base away. The data were taken from a study of T-cell reconstitution after alpha-beta-depleted transplantation in children (dated by TCRdb to the mid-2010s). Study-level background: The study quantitatively tracked T-cell immune reconstitution after TCRalphabeta/CD19-depleted allogeneic hematopoietic cell transplantation in children using TCR repertoire profiling.

For this chain, trimming is 5 bases at the V end and 0 bases at the J end, and the number of junction bases without a gene match is 7. Counted from cysteine to phenylalanine, this CDR3 has 16 amino acids. The read is trimmed to its CDR3 DNA, 48 bases read in frame from base 1. From a lookup of the germline V gene, CDR1 and CDR2 are SQVTM and ANQGSEA. Receptor libraries were prepared by PCR. The instrument given in TCRdb is Illumina HiSeq 2500. To normalize quantification of the TCRbeta repertoire, the TCR libraries were built with molecular barcoding that relied on unique molecular identifiers. TCRdb reworked the public reads: Q25 trimming with fastp, MiXCR clone assembly, productive beta chains retained. Each record represents a unique CDR3 protein, reported with the most common genes and DNA among its rows. This sample gives approximately 88,000 distinct CDR3 sequences in total; about 12% of them show up just once. Together, the top ten hold around 13% of the sample.

The sequenced sample was PBMCs from the stem cell graft donor, obtained from the stem cell graft. Recombination joined TRBV29-1 with TRBJ2-3, and TRBD2 matches 11 of the central bases. This TCR was recovered from a human donor who donated a stem cell graft to a child with inherited bone marrow failure. The sequence in DNA is TGCAGCGTTCGGTTCGGGACTAGCGGTAGCACAGATACGCAGTATTTT. It is translated as CSVRFGTSGSTDTQYF.